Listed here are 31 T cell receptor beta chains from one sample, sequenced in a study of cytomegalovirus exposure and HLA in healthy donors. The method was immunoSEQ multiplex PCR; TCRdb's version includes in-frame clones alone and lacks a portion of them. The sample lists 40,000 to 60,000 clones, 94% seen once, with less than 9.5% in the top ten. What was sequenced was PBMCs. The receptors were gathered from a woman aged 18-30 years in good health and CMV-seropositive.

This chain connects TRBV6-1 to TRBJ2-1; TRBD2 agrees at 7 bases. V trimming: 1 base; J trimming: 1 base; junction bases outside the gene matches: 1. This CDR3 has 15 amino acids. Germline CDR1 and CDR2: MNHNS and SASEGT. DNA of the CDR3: TGTGCCAGCAGTGAAGGAGCGGGGTCCTACAATGAGCAGTTCTTC. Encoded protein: CASSEGAGSYNEQFF.

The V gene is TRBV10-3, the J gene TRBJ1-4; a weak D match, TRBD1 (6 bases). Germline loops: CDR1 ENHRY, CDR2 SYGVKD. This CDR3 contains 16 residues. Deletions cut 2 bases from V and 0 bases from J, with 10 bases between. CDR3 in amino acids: CAISERGGTTNEKLFF. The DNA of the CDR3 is TGTGCCATCAGTGAGCGAGGGGGAACAACTAATGAAAAACTGTTTTTT.

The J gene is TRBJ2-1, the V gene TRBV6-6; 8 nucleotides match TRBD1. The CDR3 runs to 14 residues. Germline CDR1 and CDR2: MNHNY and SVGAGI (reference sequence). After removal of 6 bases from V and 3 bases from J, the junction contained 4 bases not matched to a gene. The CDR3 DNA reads TGTGCCAGCAGCCCGGGACAGGACTACAATGAGCAGTTCTTC. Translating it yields CASSPGQDYNEQFF.

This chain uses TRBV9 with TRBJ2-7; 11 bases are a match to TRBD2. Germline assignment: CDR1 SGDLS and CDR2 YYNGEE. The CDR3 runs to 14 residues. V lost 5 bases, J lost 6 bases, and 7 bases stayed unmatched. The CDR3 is CASRPTSGSSEQYF. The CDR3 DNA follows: TGTGCCAGCAGGCCAACTAGCGGGAGTAGCGAGCAGTACTTC.

The chain's CDR3 is CASSPQMAYNEQFF. The CDR3 coding sequence is TGTGCCAGCAGTCCTCAGATGGCCTACAATGAGCAGTTCTTC. The chain links TRBV28 to TRBJ2-1; unclear D gene. V dropped 5 bases and J dropped 2 bases, with 10 bases sitting between them. The germline V gene has CDR1 MDHEN and CDR2 SYDVKM. The CDR3 is 14 residues long.

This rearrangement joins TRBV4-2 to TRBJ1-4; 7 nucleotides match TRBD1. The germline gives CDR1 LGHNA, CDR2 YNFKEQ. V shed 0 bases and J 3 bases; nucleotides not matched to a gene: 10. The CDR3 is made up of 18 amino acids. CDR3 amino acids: CASSQDRAGGSSNEKLFF. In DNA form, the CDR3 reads TGTGCCAGCAGCCAAGATCGGGCAGGGGGTAGTTCTAATGAAAAACTGTTTTTT.

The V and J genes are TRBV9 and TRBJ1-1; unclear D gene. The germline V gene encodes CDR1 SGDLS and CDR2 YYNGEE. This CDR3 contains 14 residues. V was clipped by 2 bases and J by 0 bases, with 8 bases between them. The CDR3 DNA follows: TGTGCCAGCAGCGTGGGCCAGATGAACACTGAAGCTTTCTTT. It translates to CASSVGQMNTEAFF. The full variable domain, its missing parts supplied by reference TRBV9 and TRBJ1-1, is DSGVTQTPKHLITATGQRVTLRCSPRSGDLSVYWYQQSLDQGLQFLIQYYNGEERAKGNILERFSAQQFPDLHSELNLSSLELGDSALYFCASSVGQMNTEAFFGQGTRLTVV.

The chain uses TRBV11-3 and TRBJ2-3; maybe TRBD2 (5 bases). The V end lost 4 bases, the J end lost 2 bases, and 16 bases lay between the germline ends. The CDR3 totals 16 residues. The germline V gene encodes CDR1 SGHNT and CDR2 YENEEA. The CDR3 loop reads CASSSPYEGDTDTQYF. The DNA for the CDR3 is TGTGCCAGCAGCTCTCCTTACGAGGGAGACACAGATACGCAGTATTTT.

This chain's CDR3 is CASRAGPGRTEAFF. The CDR3 DNA sequence: TGTGCCAGCAGAGCGGGGCCAGGGCGGACTGAAGCTTTCTTT. The chain has TRBV27 and TRBJ1-1; tentatively, D is TRBD1 (5 bases). Trimming pared 6 bases from V and 5 bases from J, leaving 16 bases between. CDR1 and CDR2 (germline): MNHEY, SMNVEV (reference sequence). The CDR3 totals 14 residues.

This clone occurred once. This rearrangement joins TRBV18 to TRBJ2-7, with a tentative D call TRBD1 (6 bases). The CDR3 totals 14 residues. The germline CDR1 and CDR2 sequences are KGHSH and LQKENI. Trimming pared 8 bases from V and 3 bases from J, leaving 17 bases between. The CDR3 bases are TGTGCCAGCGGGGTCTCGACAGGTTACTACGAGCAGTACTTC. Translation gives CASGVSTGYYEQYF.

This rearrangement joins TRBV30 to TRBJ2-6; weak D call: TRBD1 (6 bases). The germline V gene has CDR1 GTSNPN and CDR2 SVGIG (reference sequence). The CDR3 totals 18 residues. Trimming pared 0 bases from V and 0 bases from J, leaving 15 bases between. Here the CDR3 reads CAWSVEAGAHSGANVLTF. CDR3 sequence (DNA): TGTGCCTGGAGTGTAGAGGCAGGGGCCCACTCTGGGGCCAACGTCCTGACTTTC.

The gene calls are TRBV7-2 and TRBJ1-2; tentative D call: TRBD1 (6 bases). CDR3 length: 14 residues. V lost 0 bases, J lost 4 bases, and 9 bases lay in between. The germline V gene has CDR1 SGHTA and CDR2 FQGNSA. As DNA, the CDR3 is TGTGCCAGCAGCTTAGCAACAGGGTTCTATGGCTACACCTTC. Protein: CASSLATGFYGYTF.

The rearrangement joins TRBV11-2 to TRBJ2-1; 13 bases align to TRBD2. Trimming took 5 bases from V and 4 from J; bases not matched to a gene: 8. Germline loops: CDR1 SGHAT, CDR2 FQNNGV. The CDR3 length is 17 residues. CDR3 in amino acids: CASSPGLAGLHYNEQFF. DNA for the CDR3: TGTGCCAGCAGCCCGGGACTAGCGGGGCTCCATTACAATGAGCAGTTCTTC.

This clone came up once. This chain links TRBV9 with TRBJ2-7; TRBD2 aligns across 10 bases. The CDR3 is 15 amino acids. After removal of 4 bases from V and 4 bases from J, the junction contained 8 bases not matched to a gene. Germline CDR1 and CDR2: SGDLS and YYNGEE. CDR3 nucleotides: TGTGCCAGCAGCCCCCTAGCGGGAGCATTATACGAGCAGTACTTC. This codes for CASSPLAGALYEQYF.

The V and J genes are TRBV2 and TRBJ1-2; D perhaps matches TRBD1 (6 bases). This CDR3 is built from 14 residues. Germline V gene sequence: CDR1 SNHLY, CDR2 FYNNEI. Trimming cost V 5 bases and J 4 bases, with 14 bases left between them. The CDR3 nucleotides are TGTGCCAGCAGTCCTCGAGGGGGTAGCTATGGCTACACCTTC. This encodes CASSPRGGSYGYTF. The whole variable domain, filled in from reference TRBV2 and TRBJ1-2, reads EPEVTQTPSHQVTQMGQEVILRCVPISNHLYFYWYRQILGQKVEFLVSFYNNEISEKSEIFDDQFSVERPDGSNFTLKIRSTKLEDSAMYFCASSPRGGSYGYTFGSGTRLTVV.

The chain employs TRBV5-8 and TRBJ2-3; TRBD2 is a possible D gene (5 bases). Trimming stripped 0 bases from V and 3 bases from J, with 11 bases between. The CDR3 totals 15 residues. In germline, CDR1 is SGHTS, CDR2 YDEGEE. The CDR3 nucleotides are TGTGCCAGCAGCTTGGAAGCGGCTCAGACAGATACGCAGTATTTT. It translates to CASSLEAAQTDTQYF. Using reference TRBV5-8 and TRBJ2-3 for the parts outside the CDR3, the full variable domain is EAGVTQSPTHLIKTRGQQATLRCSPISGHTSVYWYQQALGLGLQFLLWYDEGEERNRGNFPPRFSGRQFPNYSSELNVNALELEDSALYLCASSLEAAQTDTQYFGPGTRLTVL.

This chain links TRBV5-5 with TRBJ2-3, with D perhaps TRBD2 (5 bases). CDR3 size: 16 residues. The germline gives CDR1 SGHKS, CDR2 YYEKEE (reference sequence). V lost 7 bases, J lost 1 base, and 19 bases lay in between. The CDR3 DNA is TGTGCCAGCCTTCGGGCTTGGGAGACACGCACAGATACGCAGTATTTT. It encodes CASLRAWETRTDTQYF.

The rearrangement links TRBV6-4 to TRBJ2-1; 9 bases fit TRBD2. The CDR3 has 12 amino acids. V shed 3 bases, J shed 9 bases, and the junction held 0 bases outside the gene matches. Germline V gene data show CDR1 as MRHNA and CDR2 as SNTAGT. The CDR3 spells CASSEREGEQFF. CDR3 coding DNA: TGTGCCAGCAGTGAGCGGGAGGGTGAGCAGTTCTTC.

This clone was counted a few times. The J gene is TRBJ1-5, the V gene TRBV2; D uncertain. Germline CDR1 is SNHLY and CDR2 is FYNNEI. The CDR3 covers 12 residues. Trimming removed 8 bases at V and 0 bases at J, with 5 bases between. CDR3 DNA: TGTGCCAGCGGTAGTAGCAATCAGCCCCAGCATTTT. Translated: CASGSSNQPQHF.

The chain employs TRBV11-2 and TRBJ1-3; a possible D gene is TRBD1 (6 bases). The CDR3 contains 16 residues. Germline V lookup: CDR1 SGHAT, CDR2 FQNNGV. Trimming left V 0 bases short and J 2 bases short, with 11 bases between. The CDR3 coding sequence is TGTGCCAGCAGCTTAGATCCCCGGACAGCTGGAAACACCATATATTTT. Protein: CASSLDPRTAGNTIYF.

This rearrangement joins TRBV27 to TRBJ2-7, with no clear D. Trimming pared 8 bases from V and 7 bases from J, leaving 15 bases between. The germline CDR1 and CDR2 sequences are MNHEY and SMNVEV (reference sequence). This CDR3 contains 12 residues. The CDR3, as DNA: TGTGCCAGCCAGAACGCGGTGGAAGAGCAGTACTTC. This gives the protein CASQNAVEEQYF.

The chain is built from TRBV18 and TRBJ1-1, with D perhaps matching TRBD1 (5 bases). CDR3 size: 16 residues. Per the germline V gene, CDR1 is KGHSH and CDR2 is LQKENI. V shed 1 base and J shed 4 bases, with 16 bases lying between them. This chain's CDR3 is CASSPLGWGGATEAFF. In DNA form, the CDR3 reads TGTGCCAGCTCACCACTAGGTTGGGGCGGCGCCACTGAAGCTTTCTTT.

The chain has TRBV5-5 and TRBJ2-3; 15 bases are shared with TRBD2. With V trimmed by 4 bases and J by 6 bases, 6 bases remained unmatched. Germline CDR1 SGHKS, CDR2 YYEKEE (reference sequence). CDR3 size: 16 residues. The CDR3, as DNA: TGTGCCAGCAGCCCGGGACTAGCGGGAGGTGTCGATACGCAGTATTTT. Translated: CASSPGLAGGVDTQYF.

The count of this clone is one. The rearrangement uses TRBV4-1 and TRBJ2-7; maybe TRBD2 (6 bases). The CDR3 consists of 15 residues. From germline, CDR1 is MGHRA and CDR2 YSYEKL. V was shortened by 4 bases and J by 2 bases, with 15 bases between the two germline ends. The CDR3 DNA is TGCGCCAGCAGCCCCCTGGGGACTCCTACCTACGAGCAGTACTTC. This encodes CASSPLGTPTYEQYF.

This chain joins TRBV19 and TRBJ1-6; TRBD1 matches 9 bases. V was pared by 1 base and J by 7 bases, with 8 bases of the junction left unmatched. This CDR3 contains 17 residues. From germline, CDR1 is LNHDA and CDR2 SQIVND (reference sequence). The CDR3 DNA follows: TGTGCCAGTAGTATAGCCGGGACAGGGAGGATAAATTCACCCCTCCACTTT. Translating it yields CASSIAGTGRINSPLHF.

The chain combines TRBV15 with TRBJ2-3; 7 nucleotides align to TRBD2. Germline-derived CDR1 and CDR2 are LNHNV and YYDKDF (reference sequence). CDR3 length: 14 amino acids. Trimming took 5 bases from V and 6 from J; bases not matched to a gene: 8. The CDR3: CATSLAAGVDTQYF. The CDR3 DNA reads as TGTGCCACCAGCTTAGCGGCGGGAGTGGATACGCAGTATTTT.

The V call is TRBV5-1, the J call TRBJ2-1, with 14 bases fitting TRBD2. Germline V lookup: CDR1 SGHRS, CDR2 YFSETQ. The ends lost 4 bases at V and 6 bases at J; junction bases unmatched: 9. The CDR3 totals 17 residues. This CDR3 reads CASSGGLAGGWGNEQFF. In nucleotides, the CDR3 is TGCGCCAGCAGCGGTGGACTAGCGGGAGGTTGGGGCAATGAGCAGTTCTTC.

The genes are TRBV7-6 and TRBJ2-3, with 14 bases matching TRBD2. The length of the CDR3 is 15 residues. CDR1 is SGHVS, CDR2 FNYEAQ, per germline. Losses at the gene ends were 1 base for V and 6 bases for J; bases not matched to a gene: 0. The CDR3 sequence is CASSLGTSGGDTQYF. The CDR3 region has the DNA TGTGCCAGCAGCTTAGGGACTAGCGGGGGGGATACGCAGTATTTT. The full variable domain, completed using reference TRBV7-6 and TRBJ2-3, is GAGVSQSPRYKVTKRGQDVALRCDPISGHVSLYWYRQALGQGPEFLTYFNYEAQQDKSGLPNDRFSAERPEGSISTLTIQRTEQRDSAMYRCASSLGTSGGDTQYFGPGTRLTVL.

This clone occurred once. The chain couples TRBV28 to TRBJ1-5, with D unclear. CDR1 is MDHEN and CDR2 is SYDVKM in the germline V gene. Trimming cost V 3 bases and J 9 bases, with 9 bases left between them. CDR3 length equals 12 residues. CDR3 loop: CASSLAQLPQHF. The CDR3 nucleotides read TGTGCCAGCAGTTTGGCCCAATTGCCCCAGCATTTT. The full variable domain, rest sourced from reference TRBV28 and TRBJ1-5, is DVKVTQSSRYLVKRTGEKVFLECVQDMDHENMFWYRQDPGLGLRLIYFSYDVKMKEKGDIPEGYSVSREKKERFSLILESASTNQTSMYLCASSLAQLPQHFGDGTRLSIL.

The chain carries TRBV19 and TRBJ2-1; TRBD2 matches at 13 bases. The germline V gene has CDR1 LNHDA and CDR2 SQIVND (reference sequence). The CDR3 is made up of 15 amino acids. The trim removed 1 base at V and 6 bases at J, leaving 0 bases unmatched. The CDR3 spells CASSIGTSGSNEQFF. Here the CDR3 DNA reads TGTGCCAGTAGTATAGGGACTAGCGGGAGCAATGAGCAGTTCTTC.

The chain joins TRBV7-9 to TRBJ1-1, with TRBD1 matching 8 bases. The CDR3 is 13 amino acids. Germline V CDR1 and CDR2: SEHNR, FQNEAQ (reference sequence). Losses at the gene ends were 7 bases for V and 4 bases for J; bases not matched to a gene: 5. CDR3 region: CASTFDRGTEAFF. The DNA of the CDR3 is TGTGCCAGCACCTTCGACAGGGGCACTGAAGCTTTCTTT. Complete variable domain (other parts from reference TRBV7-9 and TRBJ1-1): DTGVSQNPRHKITKRGQNVTFRCDPISEHNRLYWYRQTLGQGPEFLTYFQNEAQLEKSRLLSDRFSAERPKGSFSTLEIQRTEQGDSAMYLCASTFDRGTEAFFGQGTRLTVV.